Given below is one T cell receptor beta chain in context. Its antigen is not known. The sample belongs to a study of shared clonotypes between healthy human individuals. Study-wide results and caveats: Non-shared clonotypes displayed generation probabilities falling below those of clonotypes present in all four donors. Deeper or shallower sequencing was expected to change how clonotypes are shared among donors. Limitation of the genetic and exposure-history diversity represented came from the few donors.

CDR3 length equals 16 residues. The V gene's germline CDR1 is LNHNV and CDR2 YYDKDF (reference sequence). V was cut by 0 bases and J by 6 bases, with 15 bases left in between. This table comes from immunoSEQ multiplex PCR, and its TCRdb copy is limited to in-frame clones, with some not included. The sample includes 1.5 million to 2.5 million clones, approximately 94% of them seen just once. Cells designated naive CD8 were CD45RO-negative and were positively selected for CCR7, with terminally differentiated effector memory CD45RA+ cells excluded. The donors were all Caucasian adults (living in Nashville, Tennessee).

This TCR derives from a man aged 18 to 30 in good health. V and J are TRBV15 and TRBJ1-3; D is undetermined. Sequences were obtained from naive CD8+ T cells sorted from blood. Here the CDR3 DNA reads TGTGCCACCAGCAGAGATGGCGGGCACTGGGAAAACACCATATATTTT. It yields the protein CATSRDGGHWENTIYF.